Following are 9 T cell receptor beta chains from one sample sequenced in a study of control samples from healthy donors and cancer patients. The assay was immunoSEQ multiplex PCR, and TCRdb's table has in-frame clones only and misses some. The sample lists nearly 200,000 clones, around 90% seen once, with less than 2% in the top ten. The sample comprised blood. All receptors derive from a man aged 25 to 45 in good health.

The table lists this clone with a few counts. The chain recombines TRBV5-4 with TRBJ1-5, with TRBD1 matching over 9 bases. Germline assignment: CDR1 SGHNT and CDR2 YYREEE (reference sequence). The CDR3 is made up of 15 amino acids. The J segment lost 7 bases and the V segment lost 0 bases, leaving 5 bases of the junction unmatched. CDR3 bases: TGTGCCAGCAGCTTGGACAGGGGGCTGGGGCAGCCCCAGCATTTT. It is translated as CASSLDRGLGQPQHF.

This chain links TRBV7-9 with TRBJ1-1; a possible D gene is TRBD1 (6 bases). Trimming removed 5 bases from V and 0 bases from J, with 25 bases in between. This CDR3 has 19 amino acids. CDR1 and CDR2 (germline): SEHNR, FQNEAQ (reference sequence). CDR3 DNA: TGTGCCAGCAGCCCTACGTACGCGGGGTTGAGGGGGATGAACACTGAAGCTTTCTTT. It encodes CASSPTYAGLRGMNTEAFF. The full variable domain, with the rest looked up from reference TRBV7-9 and TRBJ1-1, is DTGVSQNPRHKITKRGQNVTFRCDPISEHNRLYWYRQTLGQGPEFLTYFQNEAQLEKSRLLSDRFSAERPKGSFSTLEIQRTEQGDSAMYLCASSPTYAGLRGMNTEAFFGQGTRLTVV.

V gene TRBV7-9 combines with J gene TRBJ1-2; the D gene is possibly TRBD1 (5 bases). The germline V gene encodes CDR1 SEHNR and CDR2 FQNEAQ (reference sequence). The CDR3 spans 12 residues. Trimming took off 1 base at V and 8 bases at J, with 8 bases between the two ends. CDR3 DNA sequence: TGTGCCAGCAGCTTAGAACGGGGCGGCTACACCTTC. Residues: CASSLERGGYTF.

V gene TRBV2 combines with J gene TRBJ1-2; D gene ambiguous. Germline V CDR1 and CDR2: SNHLY, FYNNEI. This CDR3 is 13 amino acids long. V was clipped by 7 bases and J by 1 base, with 10 bases between them. This CDR3 is CASTPDFNYGYTF. The CDR3 DNA sequence: TGTGCCAGCACGCCAGACTTTAACTATGGCTACACCTTC.

The gene calls are TRBV5-4 and TRBJ2-1; weak D call: TRBD2 (6 bases). Per germline, CDR1 SGHNT and CDR2 YYREEE (reference sequence). The CDR3 contains 15 residues. The V gene lost 1 base and the J gene lost 1 base, with 9 bases spanning the gap. CDR3 region: CASSLPSGSYNEQFF. The CDR3 nucleotides read TGTGCCAGCAGCTTGCCCAGCGGGTCCTACAATGAGCAGTTCTTC. Variable domain in full (rest from reference TRBV5-4 and TRBJ2-1): ETGVTQSPTHLIKTRGQQVTLRCSSQSGHNTVSWYQQALGQGPQFIFQYYREEENGRGNFPPRFSGLQFPNYSSELNVNALELDDSALYLCASSLPSGSYNEQFFGPGTRLTVL.

The chain combines TRBV2 with TRBJ1-5, with TRBD1 as a possible D gene (5 bases). In germline, CDR1 is SNHLY, CDR2 FYNNEI. The V end lost 4 bases, the J end lost 9 bases, and 13 bases lay between the germline ends. The length of the CDR3 is 13 residues. CDR3 protein: CASSGQGPGPQHF. The CDR3 DNA reads as TGTGCCAGCAGTGGTCAGGGCCCAGGGCCCCAGCATTTT.

The CDR3 bases are TGTGCCACCAGTGATTTTCAGGGGAAAGGCTCCTACAATGAGCAGTTCTTC. Its protein product is CATSDFQGKGSYNEQFF. This chain joins TRBV24-1 and TRBJ2-1; tentatively, D is TRBD1 (6 bases). CDR1 KGHDR and CDR2 SFDVKD come from the germline V gene. CDR3 length: 17 residues. V gave up 1 base and J gave up 0 bases, with 12 bases separating them.

The genes are TRBV11-2 and TRBJ2-7; tentatively, D is TRBD1 (5 bases). This CDR3 region has 14 residues. V gave up 4 bases and J gave up 6 bases, with 16 bases separating them. Per germline, CDR1 SGHAT and CDR2 FQNNGV. The CDR3 DNA is TGTGCCAGCAGCTCGACCTCAGGGTTAGGCGAGCAGTACTTC. This gives the protein CASSSTSGLGEQYF.

This sequence joins TRBV15 and TRBJ1-5; D is unclear. Germline V gene lookup returns CDR1 LNHNV and CDR2 YYDKDF (reference sequence). V was trimmed by 6 bases and J by 2 bases, leaving 8 bases between them. The CDR3 has 13 residues. This chain's CDR3 is CATRNDGNQPQHF. As DNA, the CDR3 is TGTGCCACCAGAAACGACGGCAATCAGCCCCAGCATTTT.